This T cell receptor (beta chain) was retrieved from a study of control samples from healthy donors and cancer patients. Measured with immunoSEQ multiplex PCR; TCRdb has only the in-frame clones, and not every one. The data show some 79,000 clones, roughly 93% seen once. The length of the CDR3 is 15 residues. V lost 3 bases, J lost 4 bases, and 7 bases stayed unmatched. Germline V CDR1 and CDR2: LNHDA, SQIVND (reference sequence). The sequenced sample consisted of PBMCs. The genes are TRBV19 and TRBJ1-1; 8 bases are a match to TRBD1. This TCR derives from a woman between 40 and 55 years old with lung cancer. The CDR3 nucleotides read TGTGCCAGTAGTATGGGGCAGACAGGGGCCACTGAAGCTTTCTTT. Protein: CASSMGQTGATEAFF.